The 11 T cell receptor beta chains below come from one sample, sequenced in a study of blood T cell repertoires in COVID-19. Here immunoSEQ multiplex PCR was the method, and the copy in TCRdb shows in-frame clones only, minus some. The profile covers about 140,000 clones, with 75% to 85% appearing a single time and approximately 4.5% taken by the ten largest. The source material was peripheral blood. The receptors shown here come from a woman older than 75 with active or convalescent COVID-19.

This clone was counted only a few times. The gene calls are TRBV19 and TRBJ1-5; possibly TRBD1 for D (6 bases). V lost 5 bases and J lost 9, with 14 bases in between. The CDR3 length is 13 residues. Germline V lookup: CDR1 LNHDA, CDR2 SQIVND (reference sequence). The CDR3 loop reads CASSPRQERPQHF. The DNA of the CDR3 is TGTGCCAGTAGTCCGCGACAGGAGAGGCCCCAGCATTTT.

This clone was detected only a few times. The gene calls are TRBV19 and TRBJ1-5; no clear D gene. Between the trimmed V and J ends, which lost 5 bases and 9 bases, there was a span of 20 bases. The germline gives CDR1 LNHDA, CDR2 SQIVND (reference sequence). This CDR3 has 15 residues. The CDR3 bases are TGTGCCAGTAGTCGTGGATTGGTGGGCACCGTGCCCCAGCATTTT. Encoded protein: CASSRGLVGTVPQHF. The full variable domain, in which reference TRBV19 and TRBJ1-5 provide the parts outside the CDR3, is DGGITQSPKYLFRKEGQNVTLSCEQNLNHDAMYWYRQDPGQGLRLIYYSQIVNDFQKGDIAEGYSVSREKKESFPLTVTSAQKNPTAFYLCASSRGLVGTVPQHFGDGTRLSIL.

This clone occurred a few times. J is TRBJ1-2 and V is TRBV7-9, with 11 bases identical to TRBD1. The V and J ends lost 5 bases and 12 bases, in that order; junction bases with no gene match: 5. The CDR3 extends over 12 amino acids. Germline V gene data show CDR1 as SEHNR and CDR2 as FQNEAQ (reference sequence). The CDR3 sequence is CASSKGDRGNTF. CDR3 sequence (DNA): TGTGCCAGCAGCAAAGGGGACAGGGGGAACACCTTC.

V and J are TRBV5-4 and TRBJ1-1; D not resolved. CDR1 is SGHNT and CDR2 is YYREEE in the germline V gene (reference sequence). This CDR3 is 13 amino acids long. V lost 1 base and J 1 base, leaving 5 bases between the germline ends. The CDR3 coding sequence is TGTGCCAGCAGCTTGTATCCGAACACTGAAGCTTTCTTT. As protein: CASSLYPNTEAFF.

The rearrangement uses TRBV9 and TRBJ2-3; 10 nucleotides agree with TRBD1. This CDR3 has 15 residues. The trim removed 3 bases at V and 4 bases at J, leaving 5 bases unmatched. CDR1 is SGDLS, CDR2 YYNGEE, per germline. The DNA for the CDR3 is TGTGCCAGCAGCGCCGGACAGGGGGTATCAGATACGCAGTATTTT. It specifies CASSAGQGVSDTQYF. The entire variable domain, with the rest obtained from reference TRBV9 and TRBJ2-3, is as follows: DSGVTQTPKHLITATGQRVTLRCSPRSGDLSVYWYQQSLDQGLQFLIQYYNGEERAKGNILERFSAQQFPDLHSELNLSSLELGDSALYFCASSAGQGVSDTQYFGPGTRLTVL.

The CDR3 spells CASILDRVGNTIYF. DNA for the CDR3: TGTGCCAGCATCCTTGACAGGGTTGGAAACACCATATATTTT. V usage is TRBV21-1 and J usage is TRBJ1-3; TRBD1, the table's D call, was not compared with the DNA. TRBV21-1 has pseudogene status. The CDR3 sequence is 14 residues long.

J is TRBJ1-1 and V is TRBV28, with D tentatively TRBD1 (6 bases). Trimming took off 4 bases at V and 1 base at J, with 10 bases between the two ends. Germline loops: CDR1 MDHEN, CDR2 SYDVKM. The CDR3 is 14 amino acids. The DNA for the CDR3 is TGTGCCAGCAGTTCGACAGGATGGAACACTGAAGCTTTCTTT. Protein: CASSSTGWNTEAFF.

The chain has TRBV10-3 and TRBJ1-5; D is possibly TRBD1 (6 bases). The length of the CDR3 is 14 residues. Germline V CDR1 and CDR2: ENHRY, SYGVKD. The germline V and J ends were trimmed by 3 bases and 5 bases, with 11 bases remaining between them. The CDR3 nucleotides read TGTGCCATCAGTGACCTGGGGGCTTATCAGCCCCAGCATTTT. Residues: CAISDLGAYQPQHF.

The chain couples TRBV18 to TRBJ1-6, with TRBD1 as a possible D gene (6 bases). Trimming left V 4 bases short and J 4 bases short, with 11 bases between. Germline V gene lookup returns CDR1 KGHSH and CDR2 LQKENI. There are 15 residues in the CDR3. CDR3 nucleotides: TGTGCCAGCTCACGACAGGCCGATTATAATTCACCCCTCCACTTT. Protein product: CASSRQADYNSPLHF.

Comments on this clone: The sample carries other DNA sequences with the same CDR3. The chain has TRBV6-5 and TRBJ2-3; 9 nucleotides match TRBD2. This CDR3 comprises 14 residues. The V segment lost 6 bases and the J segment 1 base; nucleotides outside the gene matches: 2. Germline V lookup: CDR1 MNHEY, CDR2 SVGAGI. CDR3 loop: CASSLAGGTDTQYF. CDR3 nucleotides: TGTGCCAGCAGCTTAGCGGGGGGCACAGATACGCAGTATTTT.

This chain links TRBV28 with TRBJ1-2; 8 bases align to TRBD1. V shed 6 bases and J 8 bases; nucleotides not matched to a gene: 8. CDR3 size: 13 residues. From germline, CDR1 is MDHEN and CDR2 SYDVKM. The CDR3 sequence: CASSLGQGRGYTF. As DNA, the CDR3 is TGTGCCAGCAGCCTAGGACAGGGTAGAGGCTACACCTTC.